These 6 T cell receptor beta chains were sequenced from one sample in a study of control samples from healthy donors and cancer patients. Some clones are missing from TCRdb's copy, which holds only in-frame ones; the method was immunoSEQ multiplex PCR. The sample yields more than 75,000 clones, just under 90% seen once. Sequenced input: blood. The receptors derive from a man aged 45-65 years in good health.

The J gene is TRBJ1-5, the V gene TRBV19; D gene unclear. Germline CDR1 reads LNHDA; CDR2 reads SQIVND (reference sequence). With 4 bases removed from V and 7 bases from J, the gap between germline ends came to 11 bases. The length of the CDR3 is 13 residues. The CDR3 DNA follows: TGTGCCAGTAGTAACGGTGGTTGGCAGCCCCAGCATTTT. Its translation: CASSNGGWQPQHF. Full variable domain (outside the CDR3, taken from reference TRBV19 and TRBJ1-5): DGGITQSPKYLFRKEGQNVTLSCEQNLNHDAMYWYRQDPGQGLRLIYYSQIVNDFQKGDIAEGYSVSREKKESFPLTVTSAQKNPTAFYLCASSNGGWQPQHFGDGTRLSIL.

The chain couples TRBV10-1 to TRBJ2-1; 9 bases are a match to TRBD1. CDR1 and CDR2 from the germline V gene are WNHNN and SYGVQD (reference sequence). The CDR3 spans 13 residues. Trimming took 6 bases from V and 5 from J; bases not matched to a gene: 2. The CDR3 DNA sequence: TGCGCCAGCAGGGGACAGGGAGACAATGAGCAGTTCTTC. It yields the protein CASRGQGDNEQFF.

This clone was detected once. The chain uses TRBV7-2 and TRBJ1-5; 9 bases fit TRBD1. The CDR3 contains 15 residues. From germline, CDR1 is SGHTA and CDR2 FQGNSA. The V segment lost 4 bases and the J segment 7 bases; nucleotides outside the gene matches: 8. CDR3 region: CASSWPGTGTQPQHF. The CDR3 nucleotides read TGTGCCAGCAGCTGGCCCGGGACAGGGACACAGCCCCAGCATTTT.

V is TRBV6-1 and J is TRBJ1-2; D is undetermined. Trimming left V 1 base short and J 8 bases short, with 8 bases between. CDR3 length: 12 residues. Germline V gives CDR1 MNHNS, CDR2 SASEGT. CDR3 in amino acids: CASSEVEPGYTF. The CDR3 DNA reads TGTGCCAGCAGTGAAGTCGAACCCGGCTACACCTTC.

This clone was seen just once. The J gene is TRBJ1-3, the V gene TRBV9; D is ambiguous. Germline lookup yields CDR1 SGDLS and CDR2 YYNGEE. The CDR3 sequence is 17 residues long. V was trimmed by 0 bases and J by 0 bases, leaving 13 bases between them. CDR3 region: CASSVVDESYSGNTIYF. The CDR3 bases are TGTGCCAGCAGCGTAGTGGACGAGTCTTACTCTGGAAACACCATATATTTT.

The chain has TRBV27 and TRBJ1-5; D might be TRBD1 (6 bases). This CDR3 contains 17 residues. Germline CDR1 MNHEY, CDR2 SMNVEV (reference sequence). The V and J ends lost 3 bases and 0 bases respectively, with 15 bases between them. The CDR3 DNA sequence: TGTGCCAGCAGTTTGCCATCAGGGGATTATAGCAATCAGCCCCAGCATTTT. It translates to CASSLPSGDYSNQPQHF.